This T cell receptor (beta chain) is drawn from a study of HIV-infected patients and healthy controls. cDNA was made from roughly 500 ng RNA using alpha and beta constant primers. Separate chain-specific third strand synthesis with multiplexing indices produced the alpha and beta libraries. One primer pair amplified all rearrangements per chain; each cDNA got molecular barcodes. TCRdb reprocessed the 5' RACE reads with MiXCR, giving one entry per CDR3 protein. The repertoire has roughly 18,000 distinct CDR3 sequences, 10% to 15% of them found once; the top ten carry 8.5% to 14%. As regards this clonotype: Its antigen remains unknown.

All unsorted peripheral T cells were captured because whole blood was used without fractionation. Germline CDR1 SGHKS, CDR2 YYEKEE (reference sequence). The V and J ends lost 4 bases and 8 bases, in that order; junction bases with no gene match: 9. CDR3 length equals 14 residues. Study conclusions and caveats: Slight age and sex differences between study cohorts did not explain the diversity differences.

The genes are TRBV5-5 and TRBJ2-1, with TRBD1 identical over 7 bases. This TCR derives from an adult in good health. The sequenced material came from blood. In DNA, the CDR3 is TGTGCCAGCAGCCGGGGACAGCCGAGGGATGAGCAGTTCTTC. Residues: CASSRGQPRDEQFF.